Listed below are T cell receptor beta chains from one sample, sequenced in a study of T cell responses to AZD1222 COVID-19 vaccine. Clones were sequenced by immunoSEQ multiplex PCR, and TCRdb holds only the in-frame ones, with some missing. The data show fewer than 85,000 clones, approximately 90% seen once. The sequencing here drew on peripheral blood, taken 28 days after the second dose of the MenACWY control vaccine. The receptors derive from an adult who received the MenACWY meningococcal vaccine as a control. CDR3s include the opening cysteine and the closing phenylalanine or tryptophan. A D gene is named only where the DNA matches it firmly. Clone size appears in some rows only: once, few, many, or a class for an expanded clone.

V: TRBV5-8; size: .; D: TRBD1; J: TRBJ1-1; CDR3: CASSLGTGSTEAFF; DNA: TGTGCCAGCAGCTTGGGGACAGGGAGCACTGAAGCTTTCTTT
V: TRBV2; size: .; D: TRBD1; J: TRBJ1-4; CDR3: CASNQGGEKLFF; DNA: TGTGCCAGCAACCAGGGGGGGGAAAAACTGTTTTTT
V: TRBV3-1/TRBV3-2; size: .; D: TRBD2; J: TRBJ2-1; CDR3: CASSQMGAGGHNEQFF; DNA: TGTGCCAGCAGCCAAATGGGAGCGGGGGGGCACAATGAGCAGTTCTTC
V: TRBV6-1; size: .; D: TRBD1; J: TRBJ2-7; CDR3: CASSEAQSGGWYEQYF; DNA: TGTGCCAGCAGTGAAGCGCAGTCAGGGGGCTGGTACGAGCAGTACTTC
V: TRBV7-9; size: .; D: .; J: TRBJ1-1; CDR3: CASMGWENTEAFF; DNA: TGTGCCAGCATGGGATGGGAAAACACTGAAGCTTTCTTT
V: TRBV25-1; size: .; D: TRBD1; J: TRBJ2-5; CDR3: CASRLQDRGEETQYF; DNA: TGTGCCAGCAGACTCCAGGACAGGGGGGAAGAGACCCAGTACTTC
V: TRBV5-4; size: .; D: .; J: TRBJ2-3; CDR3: CASSLYRSSTDTQYF; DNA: TGTGCCAGCAGCTTGTACAGATCTAGCACAGATACGCAGTATTTT
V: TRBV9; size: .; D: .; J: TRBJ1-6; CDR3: CASSGNRVGNSPLHF; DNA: TGTGCCAGCAGCGGGAACAGGGTCGGGAATTCACCCCTCCACTTT
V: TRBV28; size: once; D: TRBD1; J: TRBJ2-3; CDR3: CASSLDRGSTDTQYF; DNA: TGTGCCAGCAGCCTCGACAGGGGAAGCACAGATACGCAGTATTTT
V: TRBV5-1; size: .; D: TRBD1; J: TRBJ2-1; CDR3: CASSHGQDVSEQFF; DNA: TGCGCCAGCAGCCATGGACAGGATGTTAGTGAGCAGTTCTTC